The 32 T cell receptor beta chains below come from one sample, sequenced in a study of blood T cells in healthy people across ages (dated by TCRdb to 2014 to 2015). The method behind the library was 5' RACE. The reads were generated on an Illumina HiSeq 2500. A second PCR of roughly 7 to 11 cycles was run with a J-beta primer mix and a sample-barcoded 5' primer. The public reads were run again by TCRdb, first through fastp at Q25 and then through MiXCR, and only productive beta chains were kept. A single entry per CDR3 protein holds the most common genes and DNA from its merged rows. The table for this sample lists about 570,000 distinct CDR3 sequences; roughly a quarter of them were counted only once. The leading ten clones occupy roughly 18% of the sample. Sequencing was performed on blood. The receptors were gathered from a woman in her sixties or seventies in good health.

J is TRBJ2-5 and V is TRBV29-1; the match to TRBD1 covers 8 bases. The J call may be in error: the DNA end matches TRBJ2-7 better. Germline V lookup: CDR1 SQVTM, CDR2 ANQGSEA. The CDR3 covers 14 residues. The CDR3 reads CSVARDRSSYEQYF. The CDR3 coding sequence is TGCAGCGTTGCTCGGGACAGGTCGTCCTACGAGCAGTACTTC.

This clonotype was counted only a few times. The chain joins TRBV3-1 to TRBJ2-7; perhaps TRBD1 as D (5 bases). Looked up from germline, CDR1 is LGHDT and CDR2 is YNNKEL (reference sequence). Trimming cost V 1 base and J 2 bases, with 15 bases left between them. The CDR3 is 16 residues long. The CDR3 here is CASSQGGGQGPYEQYF. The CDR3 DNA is TGTGCCAGCAGCCAAGGAGGCGGCCAGGGTCCCTACGAGCAGTACTTC.

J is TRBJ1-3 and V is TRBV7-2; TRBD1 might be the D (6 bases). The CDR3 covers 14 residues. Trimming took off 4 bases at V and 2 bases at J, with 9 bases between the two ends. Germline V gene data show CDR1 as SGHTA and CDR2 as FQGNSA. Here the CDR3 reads CASSYRAPGNTIYF. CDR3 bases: TGTGCCAGCAGCTACAGGGCCCCTGGAAACACCATATATTTT.

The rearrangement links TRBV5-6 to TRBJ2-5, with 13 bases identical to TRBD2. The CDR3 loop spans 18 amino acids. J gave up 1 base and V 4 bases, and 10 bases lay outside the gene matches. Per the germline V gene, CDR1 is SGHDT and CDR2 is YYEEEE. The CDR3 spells CASSIGLAGEPVQETQYF. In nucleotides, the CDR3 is TGTGCCAGCAGCATTGGACTAGCGGGGGAACCAGTCCAAGAGACCCAGTACTTC.

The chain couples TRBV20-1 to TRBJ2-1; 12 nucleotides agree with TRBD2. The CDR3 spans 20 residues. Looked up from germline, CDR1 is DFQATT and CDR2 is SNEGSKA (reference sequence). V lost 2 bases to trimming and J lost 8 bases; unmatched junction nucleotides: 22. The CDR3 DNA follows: TGCAGTGCTAGACCCTCGGGGGTGAGGGGAACTAGCGGGGGGTCGTATGAGCAGTTCTTC. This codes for CSARPSGVRGTSGGSYEQFF.

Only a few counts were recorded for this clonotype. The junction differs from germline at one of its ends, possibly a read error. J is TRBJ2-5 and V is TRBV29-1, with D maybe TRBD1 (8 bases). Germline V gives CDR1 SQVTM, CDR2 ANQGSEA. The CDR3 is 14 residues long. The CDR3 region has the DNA TGCAGCGCGTCAACTCAGGGGGCGCGGGAGACCCAGCACTTC. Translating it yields CSASTQGARETQHF.

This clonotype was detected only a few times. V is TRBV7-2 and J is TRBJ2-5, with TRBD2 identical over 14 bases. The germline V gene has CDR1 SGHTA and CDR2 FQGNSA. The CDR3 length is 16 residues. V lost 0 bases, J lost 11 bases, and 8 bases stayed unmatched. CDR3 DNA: TGTGCCAGCAGCTTAGCGGGGACTAGCGGGGGTCGTGAGCAGTACTTC. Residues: CASSLAGTSGGREQYF.

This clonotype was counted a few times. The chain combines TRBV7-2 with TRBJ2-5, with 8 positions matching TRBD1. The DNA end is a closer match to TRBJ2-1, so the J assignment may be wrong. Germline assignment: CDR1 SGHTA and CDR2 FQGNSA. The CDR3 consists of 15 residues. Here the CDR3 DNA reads TGTGCCAGCAGCCAAGGGACAGGTCGTCCCAATGAGCAGTTCTTC. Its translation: CASSQGTGRPNEQFF.

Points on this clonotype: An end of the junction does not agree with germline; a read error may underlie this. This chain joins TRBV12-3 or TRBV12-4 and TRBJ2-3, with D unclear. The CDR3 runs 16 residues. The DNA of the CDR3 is TGTGCCAGCAGTCCGGGCCTAACTACCTACACAGATACACAGTATTTT. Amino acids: CASSPGLTTYTDTQYF.

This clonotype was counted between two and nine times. The CDR3, as DNA: TGTGCCAGCAGGCCAGGGGCCAACGTCCTGACTTTC. Translated: CASRPGANVLTF. This chain links TRBV6-2 or TRBV6-3 with TRBJ2-6, with no clear D. Germline V gene lookup returns CDR1 MNHEY and CDR2 SVGEGT. This CDR3 spans 12 amino acids. V lost 6 bases, J lost 4 bases, and 4 bases lay in between.

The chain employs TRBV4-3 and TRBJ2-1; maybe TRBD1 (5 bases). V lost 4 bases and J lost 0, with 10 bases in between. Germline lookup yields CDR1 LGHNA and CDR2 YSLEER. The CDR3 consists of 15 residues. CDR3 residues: CASSRGAPSYNEQFF. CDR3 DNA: TGCGCCAGCAGCCGGGGCGCCCCCTCCTACAATGAGCAGTTCTTC.

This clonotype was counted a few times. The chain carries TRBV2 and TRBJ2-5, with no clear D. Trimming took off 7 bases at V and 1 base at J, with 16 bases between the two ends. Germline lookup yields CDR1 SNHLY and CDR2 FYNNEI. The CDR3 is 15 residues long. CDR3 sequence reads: CASKAARGGQETQYF. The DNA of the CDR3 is TGTGCCAGCAAGGCGGCAAGAGGCGGCCAAGAGACCCAGTACTTC.

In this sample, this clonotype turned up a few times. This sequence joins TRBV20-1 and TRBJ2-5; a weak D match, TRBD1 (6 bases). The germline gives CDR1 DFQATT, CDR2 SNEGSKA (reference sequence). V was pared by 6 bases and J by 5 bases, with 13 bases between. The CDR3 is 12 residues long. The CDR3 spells CSATTGSETQYF. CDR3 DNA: TGCAGTGCAACAACAGGGTCGGAGACCCAGTACTTC.

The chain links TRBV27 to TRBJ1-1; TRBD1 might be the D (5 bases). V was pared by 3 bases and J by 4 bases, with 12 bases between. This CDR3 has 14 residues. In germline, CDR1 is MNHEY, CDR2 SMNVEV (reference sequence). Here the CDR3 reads CASSFASGPTEAFF. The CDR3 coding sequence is TGTGCCAGCAGTTTCGCATCAGGGCCCACTGAAGCTTTCTTT.

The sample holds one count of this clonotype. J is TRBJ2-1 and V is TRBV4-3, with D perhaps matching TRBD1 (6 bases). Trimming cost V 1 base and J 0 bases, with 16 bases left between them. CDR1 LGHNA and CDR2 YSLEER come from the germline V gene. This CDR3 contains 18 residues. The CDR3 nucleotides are TGCGCCAGCAGCCAAGTTCCAACAGGGATTGGCTCCTACAATGAGCAGTTCTTC. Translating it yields CASSQVPTGIGSYNEQFF.

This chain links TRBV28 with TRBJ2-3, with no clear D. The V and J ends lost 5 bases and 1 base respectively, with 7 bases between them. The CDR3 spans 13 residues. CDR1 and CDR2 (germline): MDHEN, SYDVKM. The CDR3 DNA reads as TGTGCCAGCAGTCCCCACCGCACAGATACGCAGTATTTT. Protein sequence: CASSPHRTDTQYF.

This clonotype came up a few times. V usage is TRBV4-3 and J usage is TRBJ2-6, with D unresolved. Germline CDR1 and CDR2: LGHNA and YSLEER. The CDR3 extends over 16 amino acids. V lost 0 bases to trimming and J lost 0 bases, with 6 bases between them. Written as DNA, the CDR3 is TGCGCCAGCAGCCAAGAGGGGTTCTCTGGGGCCAACGTCCTGACTTTC. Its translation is CASSQEGFSGANVLTF.

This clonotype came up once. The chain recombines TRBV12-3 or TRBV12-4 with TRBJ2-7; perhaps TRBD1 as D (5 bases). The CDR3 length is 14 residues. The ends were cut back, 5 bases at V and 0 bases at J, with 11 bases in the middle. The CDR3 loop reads CASSPRVYSYEQYF. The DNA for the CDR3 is TGTGCCAGCAGTCCCAGGGTGTACTCCTACGAGCAGTACTTC.

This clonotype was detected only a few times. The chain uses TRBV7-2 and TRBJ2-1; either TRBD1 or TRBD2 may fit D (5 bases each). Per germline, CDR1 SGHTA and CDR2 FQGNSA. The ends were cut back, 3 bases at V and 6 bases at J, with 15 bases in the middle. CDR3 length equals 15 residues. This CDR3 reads CASSFYAGTFNEQFF. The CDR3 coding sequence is TGTGCCAGCAGCTTTTACGCCGGGACCTTCAATGAGCAGTTCTTC.

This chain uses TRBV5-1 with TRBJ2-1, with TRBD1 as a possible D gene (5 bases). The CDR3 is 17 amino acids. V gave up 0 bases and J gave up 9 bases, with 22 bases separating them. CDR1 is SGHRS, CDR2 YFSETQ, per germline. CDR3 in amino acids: CASSLANGAKVNGEQFF. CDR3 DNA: TGCGCCAGCAGCTTGGCCAATGGGGCGAAGGTCAATGGTGAGCAGTTCTTC.

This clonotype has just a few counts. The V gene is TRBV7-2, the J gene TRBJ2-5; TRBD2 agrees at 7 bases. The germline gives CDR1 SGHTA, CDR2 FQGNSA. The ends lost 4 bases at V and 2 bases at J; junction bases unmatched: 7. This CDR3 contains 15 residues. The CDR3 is CASSSPAGVQETQYF. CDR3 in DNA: TGTGCCAGCAGCTCCCCCGCGGGGGTTCAAGAGACCCAGTACTTC.

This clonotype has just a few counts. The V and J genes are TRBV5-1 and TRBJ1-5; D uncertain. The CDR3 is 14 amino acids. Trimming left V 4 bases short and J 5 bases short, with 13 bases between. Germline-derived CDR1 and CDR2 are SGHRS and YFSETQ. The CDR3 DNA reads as TGCGCCAGCAGCCAGAGAGTAGGCGATCAGCCCCAGCATTTT. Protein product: CASSQRVGDQPQHF. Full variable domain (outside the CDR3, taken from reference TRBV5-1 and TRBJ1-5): KAGVTQTPRYLIKTRGQQVTLSCSPISGHRSVSWYQQTPGQGLQFLFEYFSETQRNKGNFPGRFSGRQFSNSRSEMNVSTLELGDSALYLCASSQRVGDQPQHFGDGTRLSIL.

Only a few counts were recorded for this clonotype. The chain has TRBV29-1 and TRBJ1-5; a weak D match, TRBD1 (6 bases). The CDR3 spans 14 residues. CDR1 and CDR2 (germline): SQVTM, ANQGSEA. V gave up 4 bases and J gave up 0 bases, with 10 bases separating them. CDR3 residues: CSVVTGNSNQPQHF. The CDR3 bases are TGCAGCGTTGTCACAGGGAATAGCAATCAGCCCCAGCATTTT.

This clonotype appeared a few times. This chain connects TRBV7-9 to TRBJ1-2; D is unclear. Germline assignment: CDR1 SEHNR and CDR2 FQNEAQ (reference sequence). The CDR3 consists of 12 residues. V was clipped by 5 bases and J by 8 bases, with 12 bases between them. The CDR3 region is CASSPLGGGYTF. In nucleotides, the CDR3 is TGTGCCAGCAGCCCCCTTGGAGGGGGCTACACCTTC.

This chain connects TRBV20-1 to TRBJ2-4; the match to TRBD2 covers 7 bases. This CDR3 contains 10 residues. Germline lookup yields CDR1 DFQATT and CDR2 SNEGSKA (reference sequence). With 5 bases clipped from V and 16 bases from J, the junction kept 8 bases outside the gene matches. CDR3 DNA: TGCAGTGCTTACCGGACTAGGCACTACTTC. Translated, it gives CSAYRTRHYF.

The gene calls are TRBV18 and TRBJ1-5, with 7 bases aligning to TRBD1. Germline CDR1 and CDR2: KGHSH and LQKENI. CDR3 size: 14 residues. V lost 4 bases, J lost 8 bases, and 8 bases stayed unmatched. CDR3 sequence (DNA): TGTGCCAGCTCACGACAGGGTACTGACGAGCCCCAGCATTTT. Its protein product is CASSRQGTDEPQHF.

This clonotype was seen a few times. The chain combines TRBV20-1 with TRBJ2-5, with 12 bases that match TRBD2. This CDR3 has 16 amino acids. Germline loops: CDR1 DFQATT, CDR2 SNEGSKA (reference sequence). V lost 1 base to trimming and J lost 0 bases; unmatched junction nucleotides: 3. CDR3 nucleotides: TGCAGTGCTAGAGGACTAGCGGGGGAGTACCAAGAGACCCAGTACTTC. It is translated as CSARGLAGEYQETQYF.

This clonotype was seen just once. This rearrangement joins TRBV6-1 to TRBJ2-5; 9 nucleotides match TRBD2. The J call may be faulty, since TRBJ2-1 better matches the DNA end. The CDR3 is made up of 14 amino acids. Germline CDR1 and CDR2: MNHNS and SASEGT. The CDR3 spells CASRRTSASNEQFF. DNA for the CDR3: TGTGCCAGCCGACGGACTAGCGCATCAAATGAGCAGTTCTTC.

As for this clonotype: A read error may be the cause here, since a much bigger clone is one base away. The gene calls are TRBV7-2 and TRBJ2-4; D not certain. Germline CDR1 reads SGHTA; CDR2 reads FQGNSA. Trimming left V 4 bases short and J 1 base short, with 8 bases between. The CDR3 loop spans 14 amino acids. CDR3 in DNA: TGTGCCAGCAGCTCGCGAAACGCCAAAAACATTCAGTACTTC. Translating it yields CASSSRNAKNIQYF.

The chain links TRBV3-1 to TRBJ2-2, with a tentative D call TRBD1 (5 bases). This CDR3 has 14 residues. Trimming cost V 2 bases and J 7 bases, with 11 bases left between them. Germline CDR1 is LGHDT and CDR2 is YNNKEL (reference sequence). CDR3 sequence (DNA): TGTGCCAGCAGCCAAAACGTAGGGGTCGGGGAGCTGTTTTTT. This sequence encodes CASSQNVGVGELFF.

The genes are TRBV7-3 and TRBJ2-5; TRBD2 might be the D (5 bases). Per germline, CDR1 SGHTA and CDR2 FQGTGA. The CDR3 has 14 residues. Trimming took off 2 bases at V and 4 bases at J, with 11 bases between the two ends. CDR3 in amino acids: CASSLYRDGETQYF. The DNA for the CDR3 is TGTGCCAGCAGCTTATACCGGGATGGAGAGACCCAGTACTTC.

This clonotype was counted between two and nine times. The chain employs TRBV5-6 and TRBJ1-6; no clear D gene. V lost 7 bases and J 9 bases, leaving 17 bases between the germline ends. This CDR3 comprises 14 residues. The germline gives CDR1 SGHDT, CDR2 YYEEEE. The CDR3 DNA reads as TGTGCCAGCTTTGAGGGAGCCTTTAGTTCACCCCTCCACTTT. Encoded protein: CASFEGAFSSPLHF.